This passage covers 18 T cell receptor beta chains from one sample sequenced in a study of control samples from healthy donors and cancer patients. Sequencing used immunoSEQ multiplex PCR; TCRdb keeps in-frame clones, though not all of them. The profile covers more than 95,000 clones, with more than 85% appearing a single time and about a fifth taken by the ten largest. What was sequenced was PBMCs. These receptors all come from a man in his sixties with lung cancer.

The chain is built from TRBV30 and TRBJ1-4; D unresolved. Per the germline V gene, CDR1 is GTSNPN and CDR2 is SVGIG (reference sequence). Trimming removed 0 bases from V and 5 bases from J, with 10 bases in between. The CDR3 sequence is 14 residues long. The DNA of the CDR3 is TGTGCCTGGAGTGTATTGGTGGGGAATGAAAAACTGTTTTTT. Its protein is CAWSVLVGNEKLFF.

V and J are TRBV7-9 and TRBJ1-2; the D gene is possibly TRBD1 (6 bases). The CDR3 loop spans 13 amino acids. In germline, CDR1 is SEHNR, CDR2 FQNEAQ (reference sequence). V was pared by 11 bases and J by 7 bases, with 20 bases between. The CDR3 protein is CAGGSQGIAGYTF. CDR3 in DNA: TGTGCCGGAGGTTCACAGGGAATAGCTGGCTACACCTTC.

This clone was detected only once. Here the CDR3 DNA reads TGTGCCAGCAGCTTGGTCGGACACGCAACTAATGAAAAACTGTTTTTT. Its protein is CASSLVGHATNEKLFF. V usage is TRBV5-4 and J usage is TRBJ1-4; the D gene is possibly TRBD1 (5 bases). The CDR3 sequence is 16 residues long. CDR1 is SGHNT and CDR2 is YYREEE in the germline V gene (reference sequence). Trimming pared 0 bases from V and 0 bases from J, leaving 9 bases between. Full variable domain (outside the CDR3, taken from reference TRBV5-4 and TRBJ1-4): ETGVTQSPTHLIKTRGQQVTLRCSSQSGHNTVSWYQQALGQGPQFIFQYYREEENGRGNFPPRFSGLQFPNYSSELNVNALELDDSALYLCASSLVGHATNEKLFFGSGTQLSVL.

This chain uses TRBV2 with TRBJ2-7; 7 bases line up with TRBD2. Germline V gene sequence: CDR1 SNHLY, CDR2 FYNNEI. The CDR3 runs 15 residues. The J segment lost 5 bases and the V segment lost 7 bases, leaving 14 bases of the junction unmatched. For the CDR3, the DNA is TGTGCCAGCACCGCTCAATTGGGGGGGGTAGACGAGCAGTACGTC. Translated: CASTAQLGGVDEQYV.

V is TRBV6-5 and J is TRBJ1-1; no clear D gene. CDR3 length: 14 amino acids. Germline V gene sequence: CDR1 MNHEY, CDR2 SVGAGI. V lost 3 bases, J lost 0 bases, and 8 bases lay in between. CDR3 sequence reads: CASSYQIMNTEAFF. The CDR3 region has the DNA TGTGCCAGCAGTTATCAGATCATGAACACTGAAGCTTTCTTT.

V usage is TRBV5-4 and J usage is TRBJ2-1, with D possibly TRBD1 on 6 matching bases. This CDR3 spans 13 amino acids. Germline V CDR1 and CDR2: SGHNT, YYREEE (reference sequence). Trimming left V 4 bases short and J 5 bases short, with 10 bases between. The CDR3 is CASSRGGDNEQFF. In nucleotides, the CDR3 is TGTGCCAGCAGCCGTGGGGGCGACAATGAGCAGTTCTTC.

The chain joins TRBV24-1 to TRBJ2-1, with 8 bases that match TRBD1. Looked up from germline, CDR1 is KGHDR and CDR2 is SFDVKD. J was trimmed by 7 bases and V by 9 bases; bases with no gene match: 7. The CDR3 is 13 amino acids. CDR3 DNA sequence: TGTGCCACCGAGGGACAGGTCCTTAATGAGCAGTTCTTC. Translated, it gives CATEGQVLNEQFF.

This clone was recorded only once. V gene TRBV9 combines with J gene TRBJ2-1; no clear D. The V end lost 0 bases, the J end lost 4 bases, and 17 bases lay between the germline ends. This CDR3 has 17 residues. Germline CDR1 and CDR2: SGDLS and YYNGEE. CDR3 nucleotides: TGTGCCAGCAGCGTAGATGGTAGTCCAGCGATTTACAATGAGCAGTTCTTC. It specifies CASSVDGSPAIYNEQFF.

J is TRBJ1-1 and V is TRBV3-1 (or the pseudogene TRBV3-2); 9 positions agree with TRBD1. J lost 1 base, V lost 4 bases, and 13 bases had no gene match. This CDR3 comprises 18 residues. The germline CDR1 and CDR2 sequences are LGHDT and YNNKEL (reference sequence). The CDR3 DNA reads TGTGCCAGCAGCCCTGGGACAGGGAAGGCCCGCTGGAACACTGAAGCTTTCTTT. Translation: CASSPGTGKARWNTEAFF.

This sequence joins TRBV6-5 and TRBJ1-2, with 7 positions matching TRBD1. The CDR3 consists of 14 residues. V lost 0 bases and J lost 4; bases outside the gene matches: 2. Germline values: CDR1 MNHEY, CDR2 SVGAGI. This chain's CDR3 is CASSYSSGGYGYTF. The CDR3 coding sequence is TGTGCCAGCAGTTACTCGTCAGGGGGCTATGGCTACACCTTC.

The chain combines TRBV9 with TRBJ1-4; maybe TRBD1 (5 bases). CDR1 and CDR2 from the germline V gene are SGDLS and YYNGEE. CDR3 length equals 15 residues. V was clipped by 4 bases and J by 5 bases, with 15 bases between them. CDR3: CASSPPGTPNEKLFF. CDR3 nucleotide sequence: TGTGCCAGCAGCCCACCCGGGACCCCAAATGAAAAACTGTTTTTT.

The J gene is TRBJ1-2, the V gene TRBV7-9; D possibly corresponds to TRBD1 (5 bases). Germline values: CDR1 SEHNR, CDR2 FQNEAQ (reference sequence). The CDR3 consists of 15 residues. V lost 5 bases, J lost 8 bases, and 21 bases lay in between. CDR3 DNA sequence: TGTGCCAGCAGCCAAATTTCAGGGACTGGCTCGGGCTACACCTTC. Its translation: CASSQISGTGSGYTF.

This clone was seen a few times. The rearrangement joins TRBV18 to TRBJ1-4, with 8 positions matching TRBD1. V gave up 3 bases and J gave up 7 bases; unmatched junction bases: 13. There are 17 residues in the CDR3. The germline V gene has CDR1 KGHSH and CDR2 LQKENI. The CDR3 DNA is TGTGCCAGCTCACCCCAGGGGGCTTCGATAGTTGCTGAAAAACTGTTTTTT. Amino acid sequence: CASSPQGASIVAEKLFF.

This clone was counted once. The chain carries TRBV5-1 and TRBJ2-3; no reliable D call. Trimming pared 0 bases from V and 5 bases from J, leaving 16 bases between. This CDR3 is 16 amino acids long. Germline V CDR1 and CDR2: SGHRS, YFSETQ. CDR3 sequence: CASSLAGFPTKDTQYF. The CDR3 DNA is TGCGCCAGCAGCTTGGCTGGATTCCCGACAAAAGATACGCAGTATTTT.

This clone is labeled medium-sized. The V call is TRBV9, the J call TRBJ1-2, with 7 bases aligning to TRBD1. This CDR3 is built from 14 residues. The germline V gene has CDR1 SGDLS and CDR2 YYNGEE. J gave up 2 bases and V 3 bases, and 4 bases lay outside the gene matches. DNA of the CDR3: TGTGCCAGCAGCGCCCTGGGACAGAACTATGGCTACACCTTC. It translates to CASSALGQNYGYTF.

The chain is built from TRBV5-1 and TRBJ2-2; the D gene could be TRBD1 or TRBD2 (5 bases each). This CDR3 region has 17 residues. Germline CDR1 is SGHRS and CDR2 is YFSETQ. The V gene lost 3 bases and the J gene lost 6 bases, with 21 bases spanning the gap. CDR3 sequence (DNA): TGCGCCAGCAGCTCCCGGGGACCGACCTTCTTGGCCGGGGAGCTGTTTTTT. This gives the protein CASSSRGPTFLAGELFF.

The CDR3 DNA reads TGTGCCAGCAGCTTACACTATGGCTACACCTTC. Translated: CASSLHYGYTF. The chain employs TRBV13 and TRBJ1-2; D unclear. Germline V lookup: CDR1 PRHDT, CDR2 FYEKMQ (reference sequence). V lost 2 bases, J lost 3 bases, and 1 base lay in between. This CDR3 spans 11 amino acids.

The chain employs TRBV5-4 and TRBJ2-3; tentative D call: TRBD1 (5 bases). The germline V gene encodes CDR1 SGHNT and CDR2 YYREEE (reference sequence). The CDR3 runs 16 residues. The V and J ends lost 5 bases and 2 bases respectively, with 18 bases between them. The CDR3 region has the DNA TGTGCCAGCAGTCCTAAGACAGCGAGCCCCACAGATACGCAGTATTTT. This gives the protein CASSPKTASPTDTQYF. The full variable domain, with the rest looked up from reference TRBV5-4 and TRBJ2-3, is ETGVTQSPTHLIKTRGQQVTLRCSSQSGHNTVSWYQQALGQGPQFIFQYYREEENGRGNFPPRFSGLQFPNYSSELNVNALELDDSALYLCASSPKTASPTDTQYFGPGTRLTVL.